These 3 T cell receptor beta chains were all obtained from the same sample, sequenced in a study of cytomegalovirus exposure and HLA in healthy donors. The PCR used 60 Vbeta and 13 Jbeta primers. Clones were sequenced by immunoSEQ multiplex PCR, and TCRdb holds only the in-frame ones, with some missing. The table includes tens of thousands of clones, 64% detected once. What was sequenced was PBMCs. These TCRs come from a human donor in good health.

This clone was counted a few times. V usage is TRBV7-9 and J usage is TRBJ2-7; 9 nucleotides match TRBD1. Germline V gene lookup returns CDR1 SEHNR and CDR2 FQNEAQ (reference sequence). The V segment lost 5 bases and the J segment 2 bases; nucleotides outside the gene matches: 10. The CDR3 has 16 residues. The CDR3 sequence is CASSPLGTGLTYEQYF. CDR3 DNA sequence: TGTGCCAGCAGCCCTCTGGGGACAGGGTTGACCTACGAGCAGTACTTC.

V gene TRBV6-5 combines with J gene TRBJ2-3, with a tentative D call TRBD1 (6 bases). This CDR3 is built from 15 residues. V lost 5 bases to trimming and J lost 2 bases, with 14 bases between them. Germline values: CDR1 MNHEY, CDR2 SVGAGI. This chain's CDR3 is CASSGTLATTDTQYF. The CDR3 DNA is TGTGCCAGCAGTGGGACACTCGCTACCACAGATACGCAGTATTTT.

The V gene is TRBV5-4, the J gene TRBJ2-7, with D perhaps matching TRBD2 (6 bases). Germline V gene data show CDR1 as SGHNT and CDR2 as YYREEE (reference sequence). The V end was cut by 4 bases, the J end by 0 bases, with 14 bases between. CDR3 length equals 15 residues. CDR3 amino acids: CASSKGTFSSYEQYF. In DNA, the CDR3 is TGTGCCAGCAGCAAGGGGACTTTCAGCTCCTACGAGCAGTACTTC.